This T cell receptor (beta chain) comes out of a study of blood T cells in healthy people across ages. The authors ran a second PCR of about 6 to 12 cycles using a sample-barcoded 5' primer and a J-beta primer mix. The study obtained at least 3 million CDR3-containing paired-end reads from every sample. TCRdb redid the calling of the 5' RACE reads with MiXCR, one entry per CDR3 protein. The data hold over 1.5 million distinct CDR3 sequences, with 49% observed a single time. Turning to this clonotype: What it binds is not known.

This CDR3 is built from 11 residues. The V gene's germline CDR1 is SQVTM and CDR2 ANQGSEA. The germline V and J ends were trimmed by 5 bases and 4 bases, with 8 bases remaining between them. Whole-study findings and limits: Donors of long life had a larger count of naive CD4+ cells and greater diversity than aged donors. The fall in TCR beta diversity per million T cells was roughly linear with age. Researchers said unsorted PBMCs prevented a conclusive naive versus antigen-experienced comparison.

V usage is TRBV29-1 and J usage is TRBJ2-5, with D hard to call. Sequenced: blood. The clonotype was recovered from a woman in her 40s in good health. CDR3 sequence: CSVSASETQYF. The CDR3 DNA reads as TGCAGCGTTAGTGCCTCAGAGACCCAGTACTTC.